Listed here are 6 T cell receptor beta chains from one sample, sequenced in a study of control samples from healthy donors and cancer patients (dated by TCRdb to 2020 to 2022). The protocol used for the library was the immunoSEQ multiplex PCR assay. This is the immuneACCESS table as TCRdb keeps it, with only in-frame sequences that have V and J called. A part of the clones is gone; compared with another copy, unresolved V genes explain less than half, and the rest is unexplained. The sample table records around 130,000 clones; approximately 91% of these occur just once. Around 3% of the sample is in the top ten clones. Material for sequencing was blood. The receptor source for this set is a man in his fifties or sixties in good health.

V usage is TRBV6-2 or TRBV6-3 and J usage is TRBJ1-4, with D tentatively TRBD1 (6 bases). The CDR3 length is 17 residues. Germline CDR1 MNHEY, CDR2 SVGEGT. V was pared by 0 bases and J by 4 bases, with 15 bases between. In DNA form, the CDR3 reads TGTGCCAGCAGTTACTCTAGGGGGGCCGCGAATAATGAAAAACTGTTTTTT. Amino acids: CASSYSRGAANNEKLFF.

The genes are TRBV5-1 and TRBJ1-4; tentative D call: TRBD1 (6 bases). There are 13 residues in the CDR3. Trimming removed 4 bases at V and 10 bases at J, with 14 bases between. The germline gives CDR1 SGHRS, CDR2 YFSETQ. The CDR3 loop reads CASSDQQGAKLFF. The CDR3 bases are TGCGCCAGCAGCGACCAACAGGGCGCAAAACTGTTTTTT.

This chain connects TRBV11-1 to TRBJ2-7, with unresolved D. V was trimmed by 5 bases and J by 4 bases, leaving 12 bases between them. The germline gives CDR1 SGHAT, CDR2 FQDESV (reference sequence). The CDR3 runs to 13 residues. The CDR3 loop is CASSGPGLYEQYF. CDR3 in DNA: TGTGCCAGCAGCGGGCCGGGTTTATACGAGCAGTACTTC.

V is TRBV2 and J is TRBJ1-1, with D hard to call. Trimming pared 5 bases from V and 6 bases from J, leaving 19 bases between. The CDR3 covers 15 residues. CDR1 SNHLY and CDR2 FYNNEI come from the germline V gene. The CDR3 here is CASSYEVVGVAEAFF. The CDR3 region has the DNA TGTGCCAGCAGTTATGAGGTGGTAGGAGTCGCTGAAGCTTTCTTT.

This sequence joins TRBV28 and TRBJ2-2; D is ambiguous. CDR1 is MDHEN and CDR2 is SYDVKM in the germline V gene. Trimming took 3 bases from V and 3 from J, leaving 2 bases between them. The CDR3 runs 12 residues. In nucleotides, the CDR3 is TGTGCCAGCAGTTTGGACACCGGGGAGCTGTTTTTT. As protein: CASSLDTGELFF.

This sequence joins TRBV15 and TRBJ2-3, with 9 bases that match TRBD2. The CDR3 has 16 amino acids. The ends lost 0 bases at V and 4 bases at J; junction bases unmatched: 5. Looked up from germline, CDR1 is LNHNV and CDR2 is YYDKDF (reference sequence). The CDR3 spells CATSRDRRGGADTQYF. The CDR3 DNA reads TGTGCCACCAGCAGAGACAGGCGGGGGGGCGCAGATACGCAGTATTTT.